The next 8 T cell receptor beta chains were all read from a single sample in a study of Ad26.COV2.S vaccination and SARS-CoV-2 variants. Noted treatment: about 20 received Ad26.COV2.S at low or high dose, single or two shots; five or six received placebo; per-sample allocation not given. It was on day 63 after the first vaccine or placebo injection that samples were taken. Libraries were prepared by immunoSEQ multiplex PCR; TCRdb keeps only in-frame clonotypes and omits some of them. Among hundreds of thousands of clones, approximately 88% were seen once, and the ten largest hold about 1.5%. The input for sequencing was peripheral blood, taken in a trial of Ad26.COV2.S vaccine versus placebo. The receptor set was obtained from a person between 18 and 65 years old who received the Ad26.COV2.S COVID-19 vaccine or a placebo.

This clone has only one observation. The V gene is TRBV5-6, the J gene TRBJ1-3; no reliable D call. V lost 2 bases to trimming and J lost 2 bases, with 17 bases between them. Germline V lookup: CDR1 SGHDT, CDR2 YYEEEE. This CDR3 is built from 17 residues. CDR3 amino acids: CASSFRGANSPGNTIYF. As DNA, the CDR3 is TGTGCCAGCAGCTTTCGGGGTGCAAATTCTCCTGGAAACACCATATATTTT.

The DNA of the CDR3 is TGTGCCAGCAGTGTCGACCTGGGTTACAATGAGCAGTTCTTC. Amino acid sequence: CASSVDLGYNEQFF. The chain has TRBV6-4 and TRBJ2-1; D is ambiguous. The CDR3 runs 14 residues. Germline lookup yields CDR1 MRHNA and CDR2 SNTAGT. V was clipped by 4 bases and J by 4 bases, with 11 bases between them.

The chain uses TRBV12-3 or TRBV12-4 and TRBJ2-1; weak D call: TRBD2 (5 bases). Trimming stripped 3 bases from V and 2 bases from J, with 5 bases between. CDR3 length: 13 residues. DNA of the CDR3: TGTGCCAGCAGTTTCGGGGCCTACAATGAGCAGTTCTTC. As protein: CASSFGAYNEQFF.

The chain has TRBV30 and TRBJ2-6; tentative D call: TRBD1 (6 bases). This CDR3 region has 15 residues. The germline V gene has CDR1 GTSNPN and CDR2 SVGIG (reference sequence). The germline V and J ends were trimmed by 8 bases and 4 bases, with 18 bases remaining between them. The CDR3 here is CAQQGVGDGANVLTF. CDR3 nucleotide sequence: TGTGCCCAACAGGGAGTAGGGGACGGGGCCAACGTCCTGACTTTC. The whole variable domain, remainder taken from reference TRBV30 and TRBJ2-6, is SQTIHQWPATLVQPVGSPLSLECTVEGTSNPNLYWYRQAAGRGLQLLFYSVGIGQISSEVPQNLSASRPQDRQFILSSKKLLLSDSGFYLCAQQGVGDGANVLTFGAGSRLTVL.

The chain carries TRBV18 and TRBJ1-3, with TRBD1 matching over 7 bases. The CDR3 totals 16 residues. J lost 4 bases, V lost 3 bases, and 9 bases had no gene match. Germline CDR1 is KGHSH and CDR2 is LQKENI. CDR3 protein: CASSPQDRTRGNTIYF. The DNA for the CDR3 is TGTGCCAGCTCACCCCAGGACAGGACCCGGGGAAACACCATATATTTT.

The chain combines TRBV24-1 with TRBJ2-5; perhaps TRBD1 as D (5 bases). The CDR3 length is 15 residues. Trimming left V 2 bases short and J 0 bases short, with 9 bases between. The germline V gene has CDR1 KGHDR and CDR2 SFDVKD. CDR3 DNA sequence: TGTGCCACCAGTGATTCCAGGGATCACCAAGAGACCCAGTACTTC. Protein: CATSDSRDHQETQYF.

The CDR3 spells CASSYGDGDTQYF. Written as DNA, the CDR3 is TGTGCCAGCAGTTACGGGGACGGAGATACGCAGTATTTT. The chain recombines TRBV6-5 with TRBJ2-3, with D possibly being TRBD1 or TRBD2 (5 bases each). Germline V gene data show CDR1 as MNHEY and CDR2 as SVGAGI. The CDR3 has 13 amino acids. V was clipped by 2 bases and J by 5 bases, with 8 bases between them.

The rearrangement joins TRBV7-9 to TRBJ1-4, with 8 nucleotides matching TRBD1. V gave up 5 bases and J gave up 6 bases; unmatched junction bases: 8. Per germline, CDR1 SEHNR and CDR2 FQNEAQ (reference sequence). The CDR3 spans 15 residues. CDR3 loop: CASSQDRGGYEKLFF. The CDR3 region has the DNA TGTGCCAGCAGCCAAGACAGGGGTGGATATGAAAAACTGTTTTTT.